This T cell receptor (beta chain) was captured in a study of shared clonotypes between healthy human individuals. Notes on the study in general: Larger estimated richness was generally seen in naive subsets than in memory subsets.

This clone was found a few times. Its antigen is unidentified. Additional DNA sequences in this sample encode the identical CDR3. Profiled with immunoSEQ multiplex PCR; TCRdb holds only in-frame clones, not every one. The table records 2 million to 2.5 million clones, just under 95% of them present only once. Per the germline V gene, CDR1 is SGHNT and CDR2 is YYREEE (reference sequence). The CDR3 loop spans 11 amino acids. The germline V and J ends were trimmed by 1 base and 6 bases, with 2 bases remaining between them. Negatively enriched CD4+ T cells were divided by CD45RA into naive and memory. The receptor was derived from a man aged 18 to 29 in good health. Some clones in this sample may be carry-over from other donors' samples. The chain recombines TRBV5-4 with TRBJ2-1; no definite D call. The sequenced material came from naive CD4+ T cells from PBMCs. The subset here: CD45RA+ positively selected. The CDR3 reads CASSLFNEQFF. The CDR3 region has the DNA TGTGCCAGCAGCTTGTTCAATGAGCAGTTCTTC.